The count of the clone carrying this TCR beta chain is one. Researchers ran the PCR with 60 Vbeta and 13 Jbeta primers. Sequencing was performed with immunoSEQ multiplex PCR; in TCRdb, only in-frame clones are kept and a portion is missing. The sample contains 90,000 to 150,000 clones, roughly 79% of which appear only once. Donors in the study were healthy people who gave bone marrow. This specimen belongs to a study of cytomegalovirus exposure and HLA in healthy donors. Trimming removed 2 bases at V and 0 bases at J, with 14 bases between. This CDR3 is 16 amino acids long. From germline, CDR1 is MNHEY and CDR2 SMNVEV (reference sequence).

The receptor was derived from a woman aged 40-49 years in good health and CMV-seronegative. Specimen: PBMCs. The rearrangement links TRBV27 to TRBJ2-7; D gene unclear. The CDR3 here is CASSLMRESSSYEQYF. The CDR3, as DNA: TGTGCCAGCAGTTTAATGAGAGAGAGTAGCTCCTACGAGCAGTACTTC.